These 2 T cell receptor beta chains were sequenced from one sample in a study of identical twins. In TCRdb, the 5' RACE reads were re-called with MiXCR into one record per CDR3 protein. The sample includes about 790,000 distinct CDR3 sequences, about 18% of them seen just once. These records were also assigned to another study, of T cells expressing NK-cell markers.

The sequencing input was PBMCs. The source of these receptors is a woman aged 18-29 years in good health.

The chain combines TRBV12-3 or TRBV12-4 with TRBJ2-3; 8 positions agree with TRBD1. The ends lost 3 bases at V and 15 bases at J; junction bases unmatched: 5. The CDR3 covers 11 residues. CDR3 amino acids: CASSLGTGGYF. CDR3 in DNA: TGTGCCAGCAGTTTGGGTACAGGGGGATATTTT.

This clonotype was seen more than once but under ten times. The V call is TRBV5-1, the J call TRBJ2-1, with D perhaps matching TRBD2 (5 bases). Germline V gene lookup returns CDR1 SGHRS and CDR2 YFSETQ. Trimming left V 0 bases short and J 0 bases short, with 13 bases between. The CDR3 consists of 17 residues. The CDR3 region has the DNA TGCGCCAGCAGCTTGGAGTTTGTGAGGGCCTCCTACAATGAGCAGTTCTTC. As protein: CASSLEFVRASYNEQFF.